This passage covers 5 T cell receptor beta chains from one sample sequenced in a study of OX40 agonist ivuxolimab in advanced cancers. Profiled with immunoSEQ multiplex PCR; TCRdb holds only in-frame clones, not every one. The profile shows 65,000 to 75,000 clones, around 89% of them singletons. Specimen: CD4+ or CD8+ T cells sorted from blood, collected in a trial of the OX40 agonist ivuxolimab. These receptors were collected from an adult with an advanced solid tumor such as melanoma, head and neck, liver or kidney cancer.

CDR3 protein: CASSPTGQGLDEQFF. CDR3 DNA: TGTGCCAGCTCACCTACAGGACAGGGACTGGATGAGCAGTTCTTC. The chain employs TRBV18 and TRBJ2-1; the match to TRBD1 covers 8 bases. Germline-derived CDR1 and CDR2 are KGHSH and LQKENI. This CDR3 is 15 amino acids long. The V gene end was trimmed by 3 bases and the J gene end by 8 bases; junction bases not matched to a gene: 9. Together with reference TRBV18 and TRBJ2-1, the CDR3 gives the full variable domain: NAGVMQNPRHLVRRRGQEARLRCSPMKGHSHVYWYRQLPEEGLKFMVYLQKENIIDESGMPKERFSAEFPKEGPSILRIQQVVRGDSAAYFCASSPTGQGLDEQFFGPGTRLTVL.

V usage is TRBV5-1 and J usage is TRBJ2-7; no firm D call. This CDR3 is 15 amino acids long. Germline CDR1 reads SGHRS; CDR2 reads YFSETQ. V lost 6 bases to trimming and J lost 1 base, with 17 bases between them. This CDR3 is CASISRGSQSYEQYF. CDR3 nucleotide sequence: TGCGCCAGCATTTCCCGTGGCTCCCAATCCTACGAGCAGTACTTC.

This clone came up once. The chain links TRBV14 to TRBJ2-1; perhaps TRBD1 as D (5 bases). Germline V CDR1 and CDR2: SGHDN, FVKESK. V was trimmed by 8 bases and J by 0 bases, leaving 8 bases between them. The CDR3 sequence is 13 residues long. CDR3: CASCRDSYNEQFF. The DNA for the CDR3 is TGTGCCAGCTGCAGGGACTCCTACAATGAGCAGTTCTTC.

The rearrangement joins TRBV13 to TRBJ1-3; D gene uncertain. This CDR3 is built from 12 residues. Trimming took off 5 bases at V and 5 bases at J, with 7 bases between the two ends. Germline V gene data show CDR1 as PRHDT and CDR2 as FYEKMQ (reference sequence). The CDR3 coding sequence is TGTGCCAGCAGCCTAGTACGAAACACCATATATTTT. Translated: CASSLVRNTIYF.

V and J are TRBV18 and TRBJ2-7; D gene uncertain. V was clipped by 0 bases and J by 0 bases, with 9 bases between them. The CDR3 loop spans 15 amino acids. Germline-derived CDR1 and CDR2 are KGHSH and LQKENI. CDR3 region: CASSPPKGSSYEQYF. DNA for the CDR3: TGTGCCAGCTCACCACCGAAGGGCAGCTCCTACGAGCAGTACTTC. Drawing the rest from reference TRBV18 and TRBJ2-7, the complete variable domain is NAGVMQNPRHLVRRRGQEARLRCSPMKGHSHVYWYRQLPEEGLKFMVYLQKENIIDESGMPKERFSAEFPKEGPSILRIQQVVRGDSAAYFCASSPPKGSSYEQYFGPGTRLTVT.